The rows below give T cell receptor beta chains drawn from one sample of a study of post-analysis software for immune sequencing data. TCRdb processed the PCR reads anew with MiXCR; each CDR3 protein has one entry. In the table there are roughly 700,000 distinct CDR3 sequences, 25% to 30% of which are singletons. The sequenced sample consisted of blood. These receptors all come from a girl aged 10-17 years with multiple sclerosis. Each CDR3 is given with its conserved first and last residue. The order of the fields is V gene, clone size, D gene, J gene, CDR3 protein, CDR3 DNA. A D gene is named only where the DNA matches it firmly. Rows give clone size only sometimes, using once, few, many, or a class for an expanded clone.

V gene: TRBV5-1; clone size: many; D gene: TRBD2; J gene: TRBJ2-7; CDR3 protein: CASSLSGLAVSYEQYF; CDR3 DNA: TGCGCCAGCAGCCTCTCCGGACTAGCGGTATCCTACGAGCAGTACTTC
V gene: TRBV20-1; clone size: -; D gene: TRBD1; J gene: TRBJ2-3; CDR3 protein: CSVPKSPGQGHTQYF; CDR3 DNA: TGCAGCGTTCCAAAGTCTCCGGGACAGGGACATACGCAGTATTTT
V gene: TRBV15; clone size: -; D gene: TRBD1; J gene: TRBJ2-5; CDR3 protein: CATSRELTGDRQETQYF; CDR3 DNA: TGTGCCACCAGCAGGGAACTGACAGGGGATCGGCAAGAGACCCAGTACTTC
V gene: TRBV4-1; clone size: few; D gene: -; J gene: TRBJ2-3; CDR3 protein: CASSPGPIISTDTQYF; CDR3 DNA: TGCGCCAGCAGCCCAGGACCGATAATTAGCACAGATACGCAGTATTTT
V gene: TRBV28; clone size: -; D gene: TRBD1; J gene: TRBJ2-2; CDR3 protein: CASSNADRVTGELFF; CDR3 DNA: TGTGCCAGCAGCAACGCCGACAGGGTCACCGGGGAGCTGTTTTTT
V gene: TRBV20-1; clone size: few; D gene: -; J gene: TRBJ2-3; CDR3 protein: CSARDFRATDTQYF; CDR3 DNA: TGCAGTGCTAGAGATTTCCGGGCCACAGATACGCAGTATTTT
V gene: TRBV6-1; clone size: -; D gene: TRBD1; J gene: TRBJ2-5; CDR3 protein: CASSRTRTGGQGETQYF; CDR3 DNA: TGTGCCAGCAGCCGGACCCGGACAGGGGGCCAGGGAGAGACCCAGTACTTC
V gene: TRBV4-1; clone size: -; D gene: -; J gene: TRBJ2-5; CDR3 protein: CASSRLHGGTQYF; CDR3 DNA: TGCGCCAGCAGCCGGTTACATGGGGGGACCCAGTACTTC
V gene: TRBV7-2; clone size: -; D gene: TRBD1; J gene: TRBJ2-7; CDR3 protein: CASRAGGRRESQYF; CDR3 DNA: TGTGCCAGCAGAGCAGGGGGTAGGAGAGAGTCCCAGTACTTC
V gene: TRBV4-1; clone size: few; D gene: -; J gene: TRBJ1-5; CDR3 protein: CASSQPAEPQHF; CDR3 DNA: TGCGCCAGCAGCCAACCGGCGGAGCCCCAGCATTTT
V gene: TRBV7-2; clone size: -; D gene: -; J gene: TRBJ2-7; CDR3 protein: CASSLNPPGRRYEQYF; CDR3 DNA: TGTGCCAGCAGCTTGAATCCCCCGGGGAGGCGCTACGAGCAGTACTTC
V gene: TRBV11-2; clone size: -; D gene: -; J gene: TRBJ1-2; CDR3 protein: CASSLDRRSTYGYTF; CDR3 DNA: TGTGCCAGCAGCTTAGATCGCCGGAGCACCTATGGCTACACCTTC
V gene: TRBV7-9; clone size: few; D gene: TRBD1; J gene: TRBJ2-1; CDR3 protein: CASSLVGTGTYNEQFF; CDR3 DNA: TGTGCCAGCAGCTTAGTAGGGACAGGCACCTACAATGAGCAGTTCTTC
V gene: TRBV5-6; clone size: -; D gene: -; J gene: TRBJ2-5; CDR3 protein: CAGSRDRGELAGKETQYF; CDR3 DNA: TGTGCCGGCAGCCGGGACAGGGGAGAACTAGCGGGGAAAGAGACCCAGTACTTC
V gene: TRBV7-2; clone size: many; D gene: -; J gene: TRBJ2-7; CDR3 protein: CASSFSVLYEQYF; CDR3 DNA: TGTGCCAGCAGCTTTTCTGTGCTCTACGAGCAGTACTTC
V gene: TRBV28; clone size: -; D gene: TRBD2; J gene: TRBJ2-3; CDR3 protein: CASSLLREGPVDTQYF; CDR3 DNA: TGTGCCAGCAGTTTATTGCGGGAGGGCCCGGTAGATACGCAGTATTTT
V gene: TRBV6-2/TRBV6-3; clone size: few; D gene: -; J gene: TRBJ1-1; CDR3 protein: CASSHGGRLEAFF; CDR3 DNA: TGTGCCAGCAGCCATGGCGGAAGGCTTGAAGCTTTCTTT
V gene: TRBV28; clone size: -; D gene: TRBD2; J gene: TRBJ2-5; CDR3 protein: CASSSLWGGKVRETQYF; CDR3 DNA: TGTGCCAGCAGTTCCCTCTGGGGAGGGAAGGTCAGGGAGACCCAGTACTTC
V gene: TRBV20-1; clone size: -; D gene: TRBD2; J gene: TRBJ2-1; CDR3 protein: CSARDPSSGRTLSYNEQFF; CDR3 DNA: TGCAGTGCTAGAGATCCGAGTAGCGGGAGGACTCTCTCCTACAATGAGCAGTTCTTC
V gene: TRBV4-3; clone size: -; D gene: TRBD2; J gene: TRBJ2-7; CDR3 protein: CASSPAGDLYEQYF; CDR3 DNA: TGCGCCAGCAGTCCCGCGGGGGACCTTTACGAGCAGTACTTC
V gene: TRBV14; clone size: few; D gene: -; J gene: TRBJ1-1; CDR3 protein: CASSQARNTEAFF; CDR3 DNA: TGTGCCAGCAGCCAGGCGAGGAACACTGAAGCTTTCTTT
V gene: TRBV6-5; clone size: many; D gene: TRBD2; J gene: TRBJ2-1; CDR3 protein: CASSYSASGGYNEQFF; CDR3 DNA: TGTGCCAGCAGTTACTCTGCTAGCGGGGGCTACAATGAGCAGTTCTTC
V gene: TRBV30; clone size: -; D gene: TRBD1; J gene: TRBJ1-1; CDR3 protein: CAVEGDRVSEAFF; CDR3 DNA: TGTGCCGTTGAGGGGGACAGGGTGTCTGAAGCTTTCTTT
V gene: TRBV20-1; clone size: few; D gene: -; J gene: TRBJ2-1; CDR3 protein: CSASLPAENNEQFF; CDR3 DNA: TGCAGTGCTAGTTTGCCCGCGGAGAACAATGAGCAGTTCTTC
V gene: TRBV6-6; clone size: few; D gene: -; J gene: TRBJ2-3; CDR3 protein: CASSYSRGTTDTQYF; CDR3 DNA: TGTGCCAGCAGTTACTCGAGGGGGACCACAGATACGCAGTATTTT
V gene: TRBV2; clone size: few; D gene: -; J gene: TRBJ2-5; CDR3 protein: CASMLETQYF; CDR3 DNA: TGTGCCAGCATGCTAGAGACCCAGTACTTC
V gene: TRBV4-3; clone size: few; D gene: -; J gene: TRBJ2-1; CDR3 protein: CASSQGISPYNEQFF; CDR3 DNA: TGCGCCAGCAGCCAGGGGATATCTCCGTACAATGAGCAGTTCTTC
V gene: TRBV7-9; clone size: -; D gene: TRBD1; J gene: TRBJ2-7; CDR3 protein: CASSPDRNHYEQYF; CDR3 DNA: TGTGCCAGCAGCCCGGACAGGAACCACTACGAGCAGTACTTC
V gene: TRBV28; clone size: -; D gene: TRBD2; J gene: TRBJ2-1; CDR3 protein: CASSTRTSGISRTNEQFF; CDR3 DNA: TGTGCCAGCAGTACACGGACTAGCGGGATCTCTCGGACAAATGAGCAGTTCTTC
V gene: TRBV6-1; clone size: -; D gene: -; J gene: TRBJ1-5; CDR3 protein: CASSEAPGMNQPQHF; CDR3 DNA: TGTGCCAGCAGTGAAGCGCCGGGGATGAATCAGCCCCAGCATTTT
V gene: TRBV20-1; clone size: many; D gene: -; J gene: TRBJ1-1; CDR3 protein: CSAKDAGGTEAFF; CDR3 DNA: TGCAGTGCTAAGGACGCCGGGGGGACTGAAGCTTTCTTT
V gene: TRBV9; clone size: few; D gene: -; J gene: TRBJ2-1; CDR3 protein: CASTLIASYNEQFF; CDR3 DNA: TGTGCCAGCACCCTCATAGCCTCCTACAATGAGCAGTTCTTC
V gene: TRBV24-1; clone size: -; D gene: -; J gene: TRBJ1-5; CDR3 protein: CATSHPGEGQPQHF; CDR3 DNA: TGTGCCACCAGCCACCCCGGGGAGGGACAGCCCCAGCATTTT
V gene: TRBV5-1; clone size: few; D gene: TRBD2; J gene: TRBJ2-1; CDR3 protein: CASSFRLAGDNEQFF; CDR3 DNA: TGCGCCAGCAGCTTCCGACTAGCGGGGGACAATGAGCAGTTCTTC
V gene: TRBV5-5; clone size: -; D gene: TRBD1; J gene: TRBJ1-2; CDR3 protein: CASSLAGTGLPEDGYTF; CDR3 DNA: TGTGCCAGCAGCTTGGCCGGGACAGGCCTTCCGGAGGATGGCTACACCTTC
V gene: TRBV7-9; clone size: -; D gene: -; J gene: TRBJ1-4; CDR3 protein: CASSYRPGPLPTNEKLFF; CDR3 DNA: TGTGCCAGCAGCTACCGACCGGGCCCGCTCCCAACTAATGAAAAACTGTTTTTT
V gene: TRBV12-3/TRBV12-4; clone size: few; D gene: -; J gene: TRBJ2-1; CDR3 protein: CASSSPGGRDQFF; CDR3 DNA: TGTGCCAGCAGTTCCCCAGGTGGGCGGGATCAGTTCTTC
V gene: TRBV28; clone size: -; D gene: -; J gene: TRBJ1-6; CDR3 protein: CASSLPGGPLHF; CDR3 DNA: TGTGCCAGCAGTTTACCAGGAGGACCCCTCCACTTT
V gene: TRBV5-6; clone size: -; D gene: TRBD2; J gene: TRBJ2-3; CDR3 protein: CASSLGPAGGEYF; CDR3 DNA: TGTGCCAGCAGCCTCGGACCAGCCGGGGGGGAGTATTTT
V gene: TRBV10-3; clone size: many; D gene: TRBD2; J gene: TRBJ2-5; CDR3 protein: CAISDLAGLQETQYF; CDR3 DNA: TGTGCCATCAGTGATCTAGCGGGACTCCAAGAGACCCAGTACTTC
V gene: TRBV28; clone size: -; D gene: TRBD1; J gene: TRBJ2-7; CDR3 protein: CASSMTIGTGTYEQYF; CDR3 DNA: TGTGCCAGCAGTATGACTATTGGGACAGGGACCTACGAGCAGTACTTC
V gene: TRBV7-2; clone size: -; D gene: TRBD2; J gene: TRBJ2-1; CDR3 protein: CASSLVASGGPYNEQVF; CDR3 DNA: TGTGCCAGCAGCTTAGTGGCTAGCGGGGGGCCGTACAATGAGCAGGTCTTC
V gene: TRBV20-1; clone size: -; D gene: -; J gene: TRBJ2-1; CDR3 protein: CSVWANWWNEQFF; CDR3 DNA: TGCAGTGTATGGGCTAACTGGTGGAATGAGCAGTTCTTC
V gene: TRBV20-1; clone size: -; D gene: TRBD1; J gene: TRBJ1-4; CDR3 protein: CSARPGQGGEKLFF; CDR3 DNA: TGCAGTGCTAGGCCGGGACAGGGCGGTGAAAAACTGTTTTTT
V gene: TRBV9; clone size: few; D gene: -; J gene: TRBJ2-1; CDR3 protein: CASSERPSGGILNEQFF; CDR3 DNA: TGTGCCAGCAGCGAGAGACCCTCCGGCGGGATTCTCAATGAGCAGTTCTTC